This entry is about one T cell receptor (beta chain). Clones were read by immunoSEQ multiplex PCR, and TCRdb kept only the in-frame ones, dropping some. The table includes 70,000 or so clones, around 78% detected once. The sample belongs to a study of blood T cell repertoires in COVID-19. Study-wide background: PBMCs, B-cell-depleted T cells, or T cells were the source of the cDNA or gDNA that made up the material.

The CDR3 covers 15 residues. Germline CDR1 is LNHDA and CDR2 is SQIVND (reference sequence). V was pared by 5 bases and J by 5 bases, with 13 bases between. Sequences were obtained from peripheral blood. This TCR was recovered from a human donor in a cohort sampled during active COVID-19. The rearrangement links TRBV19 to TRBJ2-6, with D unresolved. The CDR3 region is CASSPESLWANVLTF. CDR3 DNA: TGTGCCAGTAGTCCTGAGAGTTTGTGGGCCAACGTCCTGACTTTC.